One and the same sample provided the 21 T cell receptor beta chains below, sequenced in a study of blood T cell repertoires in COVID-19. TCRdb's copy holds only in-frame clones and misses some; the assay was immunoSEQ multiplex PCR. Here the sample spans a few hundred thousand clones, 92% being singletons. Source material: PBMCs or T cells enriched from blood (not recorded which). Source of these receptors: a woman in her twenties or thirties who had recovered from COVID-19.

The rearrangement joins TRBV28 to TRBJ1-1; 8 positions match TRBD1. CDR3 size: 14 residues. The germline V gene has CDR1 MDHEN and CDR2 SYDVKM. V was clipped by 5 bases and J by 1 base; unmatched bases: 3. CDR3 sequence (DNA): TGTGCCAGCAGTACCGGGACAGGGAACACTGAAGCTTTCTTT. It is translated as CASSTGTGNTEAFF.

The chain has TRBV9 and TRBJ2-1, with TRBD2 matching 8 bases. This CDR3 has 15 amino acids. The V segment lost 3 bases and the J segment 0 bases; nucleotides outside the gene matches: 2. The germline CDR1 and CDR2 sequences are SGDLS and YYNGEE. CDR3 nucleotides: TGTGCCAGCAGCGCCGGGGGGGCCTCCTACAATGAGCAGTTCTTC. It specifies CASSAGGASYNEQFF. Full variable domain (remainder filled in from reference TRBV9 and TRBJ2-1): DSGVTQTPKHLITATGQRVTLRCSPRSGDLSVYWYQQSLDQGLQFLIQYYNGEERAKGNILERFSAQQFPDLHSELNLSSLELGDSALYFCASSAGGASYNEQFFGPGTRLTVL.

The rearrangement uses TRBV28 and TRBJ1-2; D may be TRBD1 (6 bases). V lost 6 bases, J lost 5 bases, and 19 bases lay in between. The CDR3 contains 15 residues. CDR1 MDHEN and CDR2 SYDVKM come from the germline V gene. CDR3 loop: CASRVDRNYPYGYTF. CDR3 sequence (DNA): TGTGCCAGCAGGGTAGACAGGAATTACCCTTATGGCTACACCTTC.

CDR3 region: CASSQEERYFDEQFF. The CDR3 DNA reads as TGCGCCAGCAGCCAAGAGGAGAGATACTTCGATGAGCAGTTCTTC. The chain joins TRBV4-3 to TRBJ2-1; no firm D call. V gave up 0 bases and J gave up 8 bases, with 14 bases separating them. This CDR3 region has 15 residues. Per germline, CDR1 LGHNA and CDR2 YSLEER.

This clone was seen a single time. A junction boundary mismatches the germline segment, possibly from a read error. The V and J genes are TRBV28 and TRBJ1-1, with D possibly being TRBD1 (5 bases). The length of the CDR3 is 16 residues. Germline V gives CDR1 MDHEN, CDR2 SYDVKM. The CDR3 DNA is TGTGCCAGCAGTATTACAAGGGGCCTTAGGAACTCTGAAGCTTTCTTT. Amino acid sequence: CASSITRGLRNSEAFF.

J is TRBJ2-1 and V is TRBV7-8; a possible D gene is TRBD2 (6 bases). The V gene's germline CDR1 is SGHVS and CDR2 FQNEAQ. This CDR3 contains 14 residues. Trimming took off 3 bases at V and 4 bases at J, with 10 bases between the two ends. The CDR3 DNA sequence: TGTGCCAGCAGCTTGGGACTGACTTACAATGAGCAGTTCTTC. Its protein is CASSLGLTYNEQFF. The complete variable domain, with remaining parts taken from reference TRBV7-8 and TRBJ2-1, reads GAGVSQSPRYKVAKRGQDVALRCDPISGHVSLFWYQQALGQGPEFLTYFQNEAQLDKSGLPSDRFFAERPEGSVSTLKIQRTQQEDSAVYLCASSLGLTYNEQFFGPGTRLTVL.

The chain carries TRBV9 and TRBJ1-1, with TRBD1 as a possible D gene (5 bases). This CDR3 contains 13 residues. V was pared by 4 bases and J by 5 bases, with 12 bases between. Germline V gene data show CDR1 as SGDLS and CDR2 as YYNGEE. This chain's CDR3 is CASSPTGVTEAFF. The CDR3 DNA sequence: TGTGCCAGCAGCCCGACGGGGGTGACTGAAGCTTTCTTT.

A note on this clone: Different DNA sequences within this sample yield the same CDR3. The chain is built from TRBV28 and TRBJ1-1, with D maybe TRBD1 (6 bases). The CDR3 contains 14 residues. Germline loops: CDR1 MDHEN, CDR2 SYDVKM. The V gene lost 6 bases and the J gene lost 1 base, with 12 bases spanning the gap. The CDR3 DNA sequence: TGTGCCAGCAGGGGAGGGGGGAGGAACACTGAAGCTTTCTTT. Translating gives CASRGGGRNTEAFF. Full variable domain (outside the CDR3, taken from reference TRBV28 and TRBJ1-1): DVKVTQSSRYLVKRTGEKVFLECVQDMDHENMFWYRQDPGLGLRLIYFSYDVKMKEKGDIPEGYSVSREKKERFSLILESASTNQTSMYLCASRGGGRNTEAFFGQGTRLTVV.

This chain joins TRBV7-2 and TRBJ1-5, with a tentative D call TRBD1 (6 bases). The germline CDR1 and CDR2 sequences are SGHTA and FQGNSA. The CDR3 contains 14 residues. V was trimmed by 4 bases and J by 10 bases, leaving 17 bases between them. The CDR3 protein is CASSSNRVIDPQHF. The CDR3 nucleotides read TGTGCCAGCAGCTCAAACAGGGTAATCGATCCCCAGCATTTT.

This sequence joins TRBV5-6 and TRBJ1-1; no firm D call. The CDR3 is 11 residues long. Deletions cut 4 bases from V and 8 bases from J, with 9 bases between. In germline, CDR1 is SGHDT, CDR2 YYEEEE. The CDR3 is CASSAGLEAFF. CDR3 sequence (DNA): TGTGCCAGCAGCGCAGGACTGGAAGCTTTCTTT.

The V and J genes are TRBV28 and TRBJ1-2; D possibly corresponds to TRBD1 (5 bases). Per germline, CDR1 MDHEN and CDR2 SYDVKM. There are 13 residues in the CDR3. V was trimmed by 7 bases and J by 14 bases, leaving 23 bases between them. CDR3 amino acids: CASTPGIRAGWTF. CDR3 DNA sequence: TGTGCCAGCACCCCGGGGATCAGGGCGGGATGGACCTTC.

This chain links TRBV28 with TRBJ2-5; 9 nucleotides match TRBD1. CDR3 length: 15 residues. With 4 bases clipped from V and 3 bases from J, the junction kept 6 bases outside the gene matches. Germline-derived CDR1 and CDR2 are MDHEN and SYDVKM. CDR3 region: CASSSPDRGEETQYF. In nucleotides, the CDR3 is TGTGCCAGCAGTTCCCCGGACAGGGGCGAAGAGACCCAGTACTTC.

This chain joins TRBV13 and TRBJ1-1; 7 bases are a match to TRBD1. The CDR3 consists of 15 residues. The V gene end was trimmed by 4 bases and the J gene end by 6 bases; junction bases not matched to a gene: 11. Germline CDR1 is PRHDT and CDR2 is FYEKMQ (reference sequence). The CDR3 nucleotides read TGTGCCAGCAGCTCCGATAGTACAGGGGTCGCTGAAGCTTTCTTT. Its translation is CASSSDSTGVAEAFF.

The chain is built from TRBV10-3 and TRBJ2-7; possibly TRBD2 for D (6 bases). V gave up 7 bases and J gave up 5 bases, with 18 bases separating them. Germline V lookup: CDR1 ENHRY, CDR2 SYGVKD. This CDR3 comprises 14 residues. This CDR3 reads CAITSKGREHEQYF. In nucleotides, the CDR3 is TGTGCCATCACTTCCAAGGGCCGGGAGCACGAGCAGTACTTC.

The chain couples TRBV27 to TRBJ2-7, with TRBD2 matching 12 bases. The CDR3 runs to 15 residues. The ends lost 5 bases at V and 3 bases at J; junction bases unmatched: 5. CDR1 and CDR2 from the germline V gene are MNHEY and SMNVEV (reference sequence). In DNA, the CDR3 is TGTGCCAGCAGTCTGGGGACTAGCGGGTACTACGAGCAGTACTTC. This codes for CASSLGTSGYYEQYF.

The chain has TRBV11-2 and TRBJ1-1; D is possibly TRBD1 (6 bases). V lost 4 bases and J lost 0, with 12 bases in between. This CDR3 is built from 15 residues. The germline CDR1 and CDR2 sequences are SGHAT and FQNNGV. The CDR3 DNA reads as TGTGCCAGCAGCTCGGGGGGGACAATGAACACTGAAGCTTTCTTT. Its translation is CASSSGGTMNTEAFF.

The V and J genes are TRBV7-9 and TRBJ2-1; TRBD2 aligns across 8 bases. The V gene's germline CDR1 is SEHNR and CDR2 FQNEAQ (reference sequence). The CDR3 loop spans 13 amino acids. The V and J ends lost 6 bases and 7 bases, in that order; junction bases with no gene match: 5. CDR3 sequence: CASSSGGPNEQFF. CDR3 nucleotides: TGTGCCAGCAGTTCGGGAGGGCCGAATGAGCAGTTCTTC.

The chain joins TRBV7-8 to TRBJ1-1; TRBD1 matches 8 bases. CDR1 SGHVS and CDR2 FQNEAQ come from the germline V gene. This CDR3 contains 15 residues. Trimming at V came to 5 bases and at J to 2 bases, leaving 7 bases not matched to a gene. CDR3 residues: CASSPPGTGNTEAFF. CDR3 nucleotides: TGTGCCAGCAGCCCTCCCGGGACAGGAAACACTGAAGCTTTCTTT.

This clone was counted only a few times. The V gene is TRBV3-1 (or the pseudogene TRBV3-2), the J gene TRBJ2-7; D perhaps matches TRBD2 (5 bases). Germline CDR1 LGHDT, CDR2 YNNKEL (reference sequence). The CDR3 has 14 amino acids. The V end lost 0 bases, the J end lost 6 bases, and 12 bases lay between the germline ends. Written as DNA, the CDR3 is TGTGCCAGCAGCCAAGAGGGTGCCGGGGTCGAGCAGTACTTC. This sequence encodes CASSQEGAGVEQYF.

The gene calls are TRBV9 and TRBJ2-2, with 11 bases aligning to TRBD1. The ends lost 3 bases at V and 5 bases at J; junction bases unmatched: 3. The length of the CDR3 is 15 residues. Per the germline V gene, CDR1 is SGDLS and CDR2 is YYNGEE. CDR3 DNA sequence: TGTGCCAGCAGCGCCGGGACAGGGGGAACCGGGGAGCTGTTTTTT. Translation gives CASSAGTGGTGELFF.

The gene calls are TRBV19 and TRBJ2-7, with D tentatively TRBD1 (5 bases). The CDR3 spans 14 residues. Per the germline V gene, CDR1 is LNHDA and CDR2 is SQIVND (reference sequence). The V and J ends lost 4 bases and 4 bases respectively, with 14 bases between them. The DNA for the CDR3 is TGTGCCAGTAGTAGATCGACAGTTACGTACGAGCAGTACTTC. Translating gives CASSRSTVTYEQYF.